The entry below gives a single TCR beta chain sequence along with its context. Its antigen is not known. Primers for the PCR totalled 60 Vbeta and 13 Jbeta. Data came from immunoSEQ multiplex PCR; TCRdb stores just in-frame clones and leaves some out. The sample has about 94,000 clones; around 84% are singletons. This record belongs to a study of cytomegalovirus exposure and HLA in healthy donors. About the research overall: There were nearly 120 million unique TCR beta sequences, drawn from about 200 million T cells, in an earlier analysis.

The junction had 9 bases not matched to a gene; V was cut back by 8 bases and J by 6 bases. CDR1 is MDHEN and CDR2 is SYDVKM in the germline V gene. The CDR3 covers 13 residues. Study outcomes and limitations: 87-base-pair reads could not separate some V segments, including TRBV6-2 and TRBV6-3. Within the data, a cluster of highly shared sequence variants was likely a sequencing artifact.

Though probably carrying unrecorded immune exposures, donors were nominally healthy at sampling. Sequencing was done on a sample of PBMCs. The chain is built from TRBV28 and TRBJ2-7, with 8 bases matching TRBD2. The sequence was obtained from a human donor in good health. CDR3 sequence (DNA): TGTGCCAGCCTAGCCAGCGGGAGAGGCGAGCAGTACTTC. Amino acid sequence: CASLASGRGEQYF. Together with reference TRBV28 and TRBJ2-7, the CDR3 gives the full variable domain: DVKVTQSSRYLVKRTGEKVFLECVQDMDHENMFWYRQDPGLGLRLIYFSYDVKMKEKGDIPEGYSVSREKKERFSLILESASTNQTSMYLCASLASGRGEQYFGPGTRLTVT.